This TCR beta chain was sequenced for a study of cytomegalovirus exposure and HLA in healthy donors. On this clone itself: Antigen specificity is unknown.

The CDR3 consists of 16 residues. Per the germline V gene, CDR1 is SGHVS and CDR2 is FQNEAQ. Trimming pared 3 bases from V and 0 bases from J, leaving 11 bases between. Primers for the PCR totalled 60 Vbeta and 13 Jbeta. Authors' data handling: Tens of millions of unique TCR beta chains, roughly 10 million shared, were counted in a later analysis. This table comes from immunoSEQ multiplex PCR, and its TCRdb copy is limited to in-frame clones, with some not included. V and J calls and clone size are as listed in that table; D and trimming were resolved from the DNA. Among fewer than 200,000 clones, 8.5% to 10% were seen once, and the ten largest hold over 1%. Broader study findings: Productive status was seen about 90% or about 30% of the time for most TCR beta V segments in an earlier analysis.

The rearrangement links TRBV7-8 to TRBJ1-4; D gene unclear. The source material was PBMCs. This TCR was sampled from a woman aged 25-40 years in good health and CMV-seropositive. The CDR3 DNA reads as TGTGCCAGCAGCTTCGAGGGTATCGCAACTAATGAAAAACTGTTTTTT. It translates to CASSFEGIATNEKLFF.